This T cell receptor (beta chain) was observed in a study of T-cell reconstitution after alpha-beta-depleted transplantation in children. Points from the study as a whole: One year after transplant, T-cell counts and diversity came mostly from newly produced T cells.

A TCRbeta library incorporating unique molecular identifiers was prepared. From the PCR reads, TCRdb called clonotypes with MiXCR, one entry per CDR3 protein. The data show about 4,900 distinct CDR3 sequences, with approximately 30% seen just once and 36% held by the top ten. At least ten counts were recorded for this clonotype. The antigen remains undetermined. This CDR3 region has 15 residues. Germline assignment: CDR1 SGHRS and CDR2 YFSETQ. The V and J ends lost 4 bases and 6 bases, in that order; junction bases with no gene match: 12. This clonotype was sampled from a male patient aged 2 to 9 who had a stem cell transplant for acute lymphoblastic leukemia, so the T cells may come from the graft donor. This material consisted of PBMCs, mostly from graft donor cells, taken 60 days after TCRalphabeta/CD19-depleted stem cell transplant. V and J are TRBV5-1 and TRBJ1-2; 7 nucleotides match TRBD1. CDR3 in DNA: TGCGCCAGCAGCCCGTCGACAGGGTCGGAACATGGCTACACCTTC. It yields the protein CASSPSTGSEHGYTF.